This TCR beta chain derives from a study of cytomegalovirus exposure and HLA in healthy donors. The PCR used 60 Vbeta and 13 Jbeta primers. Assay: immunoSEQ multiplex PCR; the TCRdb copy retains only in-frame clones and omits some. The table includes roughly 100,000 clones, more than 9.5% detected once. V lost 2 bases, J lost 6 bases, and 12 bases stayed unmatched. CDR3 length: 17 residues. Germline V lookup: CDR1 SGHNT, CDR2 YYREEE (reference sequence). Sequenced: PBMCs. This chain joins TRBV5-4 and TRBJ2-1; 9 bases line up with TRBD1. This clonotype was obtained from a man aged 35 to 55 in good health and CMV-seropositive. The CDR3 loop is CASSFGGTGGPGNEQFF. The CDR3 DNA follows: TGTGCCAGCAGCTTTGGTGGCACAGGGGGCCCTGGCAATGAGCAGTTCTTC.